Given below is one T cell receptor beta chain in context. Its antigen is currently unknown. The sample belongs to a study of cytomegalovirus exposure and HLA in healthy donors. Primers for the PCR totalled 60 Vbeta and 13 Jbeta. TCRdb's copy holds only in-frame clones and misses some; the assay was immunoSEQ multiplex PCR. The table records about 99,000 clones, approximately 72% of them present only once. Overall study findings and caveats: The study dropped some indistinguishable V segments, TRBV6-2 and TRBV6-3 among them.

CDR3 length: 14 residues. The V gene's germline CDR1 is SNHLY and CDR2 FYNNEI. V lost 7 bases, J lost 6 bases, and 15 bases lay in between. Sequencing was done on a sample of PBMCs. The receptor comes from a woman in her forties or fifties in good health and CMV-seronegative. The chain employs TRBV2 and TRBJ1-4, with D unclear. The CDR3 sequence is CASKEAGVYEKLFF. In nucleotides, the CDR3 is TGTGCCAGCAAAGAGGCCGGTGTATATGAAAAACTGTTTTTT.